What follows describes a single T cell receptor beta chain. Profiling relied on immunoSEQ multiplex PCR, and the TCRdb table lists in-frame clones only, not all of them. The table includes about 480,000 clones, over 75% detected once. The CDR3 has 13 residues. V lost 1 base and J lost 10, with 10 bases in between. The germline gives CDR1 SGHTA, CDR2 FQGNSA. The entry originates in a study of blood T cell repertoires in COVID-19. Study at large: T cells, B-cell-depleted T cells, or PBMCs supplied cDNA or gDNA.

Participant-reported clinical history was the basis for cohort assignment. Two negative PCRs, clearance, or symptom resolution had been documented for recovered Cohort 3 donors. The TCR originated in a woman aged 40 to 50 who had recovered from COVID-19. Sequenced sample: PBMCs or T cells enriched from blood (not recorded which). The chain is built from TRBV7-2 and TRBJ1-4, with a tentative D call TRBD1 (5 bases). CDR3: CASSLGVGGKLFF. The CDR3 DNA reads as TGTGCCAGCAGCTTAGGTGTGGGGGGAAAACTGTTTTTT.